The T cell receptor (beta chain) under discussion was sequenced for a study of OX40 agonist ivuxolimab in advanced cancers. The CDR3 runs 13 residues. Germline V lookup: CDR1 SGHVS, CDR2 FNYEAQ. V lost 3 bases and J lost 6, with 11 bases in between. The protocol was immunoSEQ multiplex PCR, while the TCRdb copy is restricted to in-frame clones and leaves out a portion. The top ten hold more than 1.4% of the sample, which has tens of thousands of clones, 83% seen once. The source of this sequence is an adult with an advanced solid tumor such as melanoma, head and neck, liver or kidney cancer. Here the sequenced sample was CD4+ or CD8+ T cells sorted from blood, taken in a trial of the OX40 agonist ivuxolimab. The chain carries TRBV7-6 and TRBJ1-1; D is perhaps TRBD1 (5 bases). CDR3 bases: TGTGCCAGCAGCTTCGGGGGGTTTGCTGAAGCTTTCTTT. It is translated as CASSFGGFAEAFF.